This T cell receptor beta chain derives from a study of blood T cells in healthy people across ages. The V end was cut by 3 bases, the J end by 5 bases, with 13 bases between. This CDR3 spans 14 amino acids. Using a J-beta primer mix together with a sample-barcoded 5' primer, a second PCR was run for roughly 6 to 11 cycles. TCRdb reanalysed the 5' RACE reads using MiXCR and keeps one entry per CDR3 protein. The table lists more than 500,000 distinct CDR3 sequences, about 28% of them singletons. The study's findings and limits: More naive CD4+ cells and higher diversity were found in long-lived than in aged donors.

Worth noting for this clonotype: Its antigen remains unknown.

These data were also filed under a second study, of T cells of mothers and their children. That study reports: The authors used all extracted RNA for cDNA synthesis, at approximately 1.5 ug per 15 ul. Related mother-child pairs showed slightly, non-significantly higher overlap than unrelated pairs.

The clonotype comes from a boy aged 2 to 9 in good health. The rearrangement uses TRBV12-3 or TRBV12-4 and TRBJ2-5; D may be TRBD1 or TRBD2 (6 bases each). The sample comprised blood. The CDR3 DNA follows: TGTGCCAGCAGTTTCGCCGGGGGCGCGGAGACCCAGTACTTC. Protein product: CASSFAGGAETQYF.